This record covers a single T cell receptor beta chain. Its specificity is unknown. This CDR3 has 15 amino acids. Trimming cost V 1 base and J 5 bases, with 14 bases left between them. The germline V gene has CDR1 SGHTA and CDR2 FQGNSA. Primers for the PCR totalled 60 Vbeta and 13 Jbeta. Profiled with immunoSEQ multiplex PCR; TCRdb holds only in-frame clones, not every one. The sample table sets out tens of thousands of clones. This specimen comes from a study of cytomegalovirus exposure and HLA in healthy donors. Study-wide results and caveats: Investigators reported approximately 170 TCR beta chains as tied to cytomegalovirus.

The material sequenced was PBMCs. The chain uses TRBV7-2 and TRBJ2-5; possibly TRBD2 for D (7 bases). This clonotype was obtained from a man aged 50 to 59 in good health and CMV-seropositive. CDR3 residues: CASSLGSGGRETQYF. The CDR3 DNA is TGTGCCAGCAGCTTAGGATCGGGGGGCCGGGAGACCCAGTACTTC.